The rows below give T cell receptor beta chains drawn from one sample of a study of OX40 agonist ivuxolimab in advanced cancers. Clones were sequenced by immunoSEQ multiplex PCR, and TCRdb holds only the in-frame ones, with some missing. The sample shows roughly 50,000 clones, 60% to 80% of them seen only once. The input for sequencing was CD4+ or CD8+ T cells sorted from blood, taken in a trial of the OX40 agonist ivuxolimab. These receptors were obtained from an adult with an advanced solid tumor such as melanoma, head and neck, liver or kidney cancer. CDR3s include the opening cysteine and the closing phenylalanine or tryptophan. D genes are given only for firm matches. Rows give clone size only sometimes, using once, few, many, or a class for an expanded clone.

>-|TRBJ1-5|-|TRBV28
CASSLLWGYQPQHF
TGTGCCAGCAGTTTACTCTGGGGTTATCAGCCCCAGCATTTT
>-|TRBJ2-3|-|TRBV18
CASSPETNTDTQYF
TGTGCCAGCTCACCTGAAACCAACACAGATACGCAGTATTTT
>-|TRBJ2-1|-|TRBV25-1
CASSDRGALNEQFF
TGTGCCAGCAGTGATCGGGGGGCGCTTAATGAGCAGTTCTTC
>-|TRBJ2-7|-|TRBV18
CASSPMKEDLANF
TGTGCCAGCTCACCAATGAAAGAGGACTTAGCCAACTTC
>once|TRBJ1-1|-|TRBV18
CASSETVNTEAFF
TGTGCCAGCTCGGAGACAGTGAACACTGAAGCTTTCTTT
>-|TRBJ1-2|-|TRBV9
CASSVETDYGYTF
TGTGCCAGCAGCGTCGAGACTGACTATGGCTACACCTTC
>-|TRBJ1-4|-|TRBV30
CAWSAGRNEKLFF
TGTGCCTGGAGTGCGGGGCGTAATGAAAAACTGTTTTTT
>-|TRBJ1-5|-|TRBV18
CASSPTKENQPQHF
TGTGCCAGCTCACCCACAAAAGAAAATCAGCCCCAGCATTTT
>few|TRBJ1-1|-|TRBV6-5
CASSSPGTRTEAFF
TGTGCCAGCAGTTCACCCGGGACAAGGACTGAAGCTTTCTTT
>-|TRBJ2-7|-|TRBV13
CASSLGRVSGEQYF
TGTGCCAGCAGCTTAGGAAGGGTCTCAGGCGAGCAGTACTTC
>-|TRBJ1-5|-|TRBV6-1
CASSPGHAGQPQHF
TGTGCCAGCAGTCCCGGACACGCCGGACAGCCCCAGCATTTT
>-|TRBJ2-2|-|TRBV7-9
CASSSGEVTTGELFF
TGTGCCAGCAGCTCTGGGGAGGTGACCACCGGGGAGCTGTTTTTT
>-|TRBJ1-3|TRBD1|TRBV7-2
CASSRDRDSGNTIYF
TGTGCCAGCAGCCGGGACAGGGACTCTGGAAACACCATATATTTT
>-|TRBJ1-1|-|TRBV6-5
CASSQGTEAFF
TGTGCCAGCAGTCAGGGAACTGAAGCTTTCTTT